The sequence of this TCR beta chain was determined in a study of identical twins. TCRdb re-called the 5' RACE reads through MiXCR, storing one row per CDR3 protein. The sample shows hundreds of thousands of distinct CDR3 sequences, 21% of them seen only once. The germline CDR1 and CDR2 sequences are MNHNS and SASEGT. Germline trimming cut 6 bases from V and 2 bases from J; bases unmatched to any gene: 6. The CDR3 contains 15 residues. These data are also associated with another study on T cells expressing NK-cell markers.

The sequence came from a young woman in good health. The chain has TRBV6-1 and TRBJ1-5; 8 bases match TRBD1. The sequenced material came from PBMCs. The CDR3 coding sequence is TGTGCCAGCAGCCGGACAGGGTTAGGCAATCAGCCCCAGCATTTT. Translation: CASSRTGLGNQPQHF.